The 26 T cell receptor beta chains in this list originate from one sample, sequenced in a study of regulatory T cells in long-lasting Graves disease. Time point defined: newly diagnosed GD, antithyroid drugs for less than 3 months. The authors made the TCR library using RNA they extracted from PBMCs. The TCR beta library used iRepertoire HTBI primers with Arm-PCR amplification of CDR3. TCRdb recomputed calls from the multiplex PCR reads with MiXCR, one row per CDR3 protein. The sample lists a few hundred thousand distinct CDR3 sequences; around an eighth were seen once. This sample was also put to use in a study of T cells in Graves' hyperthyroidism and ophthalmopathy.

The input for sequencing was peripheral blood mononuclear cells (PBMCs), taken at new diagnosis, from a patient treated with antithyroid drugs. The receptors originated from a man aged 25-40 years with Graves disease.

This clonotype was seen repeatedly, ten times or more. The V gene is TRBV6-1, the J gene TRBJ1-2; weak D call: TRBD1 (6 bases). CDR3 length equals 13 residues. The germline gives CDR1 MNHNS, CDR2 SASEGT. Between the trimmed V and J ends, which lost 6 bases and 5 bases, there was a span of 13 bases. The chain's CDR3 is CASRMTGPYGYTF. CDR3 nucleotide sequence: TGTGCCAGCAGAATGACAGGACCATATGGCTACACCTTC.

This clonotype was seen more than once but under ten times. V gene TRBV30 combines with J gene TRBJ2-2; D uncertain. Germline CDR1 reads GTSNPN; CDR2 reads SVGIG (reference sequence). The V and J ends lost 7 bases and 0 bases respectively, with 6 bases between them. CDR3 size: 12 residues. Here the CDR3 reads CAYPANTGELFF. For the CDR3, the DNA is TGTGCCTACCCTGCGAACACCGGGGAGCTGTTTTTT.

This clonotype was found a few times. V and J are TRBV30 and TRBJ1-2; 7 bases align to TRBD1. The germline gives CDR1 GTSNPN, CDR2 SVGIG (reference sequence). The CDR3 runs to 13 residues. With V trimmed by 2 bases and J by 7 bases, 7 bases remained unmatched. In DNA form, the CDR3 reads TGTGCCTGGAGTCTCCGACAGGGCCGTGGCTACACCTTC. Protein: CAWSLRQGRGYTF.

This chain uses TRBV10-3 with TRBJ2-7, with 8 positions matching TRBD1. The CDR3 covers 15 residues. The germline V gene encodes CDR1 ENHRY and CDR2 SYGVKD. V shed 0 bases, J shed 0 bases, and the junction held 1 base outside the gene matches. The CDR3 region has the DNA TGTGCCATCAGTGAGTCCACAGGGGGCTCCTACGAGCAGTACTTC. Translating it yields CAISESTGGSYEQYF.

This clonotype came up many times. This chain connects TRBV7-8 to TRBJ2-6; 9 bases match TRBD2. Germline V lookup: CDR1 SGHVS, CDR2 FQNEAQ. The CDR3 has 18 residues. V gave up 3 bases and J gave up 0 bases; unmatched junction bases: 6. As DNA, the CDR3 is TGTGCCAGCAGCTTGTGGACTAGCGCCCACTCTGGGGCCAACGTCCTGACTTTC. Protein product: CASSLWTSAHSGANVLTF.

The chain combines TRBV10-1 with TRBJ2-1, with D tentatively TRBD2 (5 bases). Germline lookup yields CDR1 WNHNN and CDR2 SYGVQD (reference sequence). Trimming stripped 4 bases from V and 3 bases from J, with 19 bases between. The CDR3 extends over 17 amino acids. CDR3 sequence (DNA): TGCGCCAGCAGTGTTACGGGCCTTACGGGAAACTACAATGAGCAGTTCTTC. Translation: CASSVTGLTGNYNEQFF.

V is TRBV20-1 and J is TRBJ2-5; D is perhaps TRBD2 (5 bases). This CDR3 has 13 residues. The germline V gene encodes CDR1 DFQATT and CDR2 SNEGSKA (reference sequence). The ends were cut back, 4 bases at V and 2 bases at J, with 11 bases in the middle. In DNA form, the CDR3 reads TGCAGTGCTAAGGAGGCGGATCAAGAGACCCAGTACTTC. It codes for CSAKEADQETQYF.

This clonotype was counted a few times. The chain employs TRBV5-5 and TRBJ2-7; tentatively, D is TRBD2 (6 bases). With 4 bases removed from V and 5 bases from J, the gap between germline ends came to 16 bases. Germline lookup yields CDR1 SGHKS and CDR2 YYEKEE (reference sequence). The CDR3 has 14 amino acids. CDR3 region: CASSHLRGGDEQYF. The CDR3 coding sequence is TGTGCCAGCAGCCACTTGCGGGGCGGCGACGAGCAGTACTTC. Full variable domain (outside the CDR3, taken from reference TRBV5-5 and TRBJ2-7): DAGVTQSPTHLIKTRGQQVTLRCSPISGHKSVSWYQQVLGQGPQFIFQYYEKEERGRGNFPDRFSARQFPNYSSELNVNALLLGDSALYLCASSHLRGGDEQYFGPGTRLTVT.

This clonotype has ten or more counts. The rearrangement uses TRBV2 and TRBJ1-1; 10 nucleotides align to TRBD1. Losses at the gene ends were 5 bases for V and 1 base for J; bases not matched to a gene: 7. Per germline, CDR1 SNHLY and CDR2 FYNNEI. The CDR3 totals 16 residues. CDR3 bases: TGTGCCAGCAGTCACCCGCGACAGGGGGCGAACACTGAAGCTTTCTTT. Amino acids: CASSHPRQGANTEAFF.

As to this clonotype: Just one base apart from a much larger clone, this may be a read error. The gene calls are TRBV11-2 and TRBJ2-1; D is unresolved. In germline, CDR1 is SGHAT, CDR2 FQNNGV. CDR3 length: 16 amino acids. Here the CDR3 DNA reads TGTGCCGGCAGCTTTATTAGTAGAAGCTCCTACAATGAGCAGTTCTTC. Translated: CAGSFISRSSYNEQFF.

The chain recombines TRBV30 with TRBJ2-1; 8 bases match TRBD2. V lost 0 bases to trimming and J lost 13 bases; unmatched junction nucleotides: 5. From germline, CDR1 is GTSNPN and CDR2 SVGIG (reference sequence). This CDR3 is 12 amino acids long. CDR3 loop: CAWSVISGRQFF. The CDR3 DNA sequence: TGTGCCTGGAGTGTGATCAGCGGGAGACAGTTCTTC.

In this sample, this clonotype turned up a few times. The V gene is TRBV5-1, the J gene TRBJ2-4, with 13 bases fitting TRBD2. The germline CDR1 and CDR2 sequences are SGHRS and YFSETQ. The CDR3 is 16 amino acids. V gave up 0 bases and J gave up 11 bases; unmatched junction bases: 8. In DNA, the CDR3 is TGCGCCAGCAGCTTGGTTGGGACTAGCGGGGACAGGTTTCAGTACTTC. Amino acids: CASSLVGTSGDRFQYF.

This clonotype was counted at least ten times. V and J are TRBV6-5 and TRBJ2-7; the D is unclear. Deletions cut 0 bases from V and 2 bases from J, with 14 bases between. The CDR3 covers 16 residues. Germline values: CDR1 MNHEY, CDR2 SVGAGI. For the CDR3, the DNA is TGTGCCAGCAGTTACTCGAGTCTATCTGAAACCTACGAGCAGTACTTC. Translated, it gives CASSYSSLSETYEQYF.

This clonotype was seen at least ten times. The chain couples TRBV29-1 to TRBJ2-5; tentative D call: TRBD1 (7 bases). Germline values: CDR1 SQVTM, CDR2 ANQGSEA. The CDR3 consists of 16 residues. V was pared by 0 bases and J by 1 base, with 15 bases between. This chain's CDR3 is CSVEDQDRDSQETQYF. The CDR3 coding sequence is TGCAGCGTTGAAGATCAAGACAGGGACTCCCAAGAGACCCAGTACTTC.

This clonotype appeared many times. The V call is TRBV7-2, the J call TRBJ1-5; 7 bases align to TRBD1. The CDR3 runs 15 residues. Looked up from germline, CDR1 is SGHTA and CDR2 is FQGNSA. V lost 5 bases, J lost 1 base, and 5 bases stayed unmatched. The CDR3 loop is CASSRQGGSNQPQHF. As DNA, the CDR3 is TGTGCCAGCAGCCGACAGGGAGGAAGCAATCAGCCCCAGCATTTT.

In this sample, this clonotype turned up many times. CDR3 DNA: TGTGCCAGCTCGGGACCCGGGGCGGAAAAACTGTTTTTT. Its protein product is CASSGPGAEKLFF. The V call is TRBV7-9, the J call TRBJ1-4; TRBD1 might be the D (5 bases). The germline V and J ends were trimmed by 8 bases and 8 bases, with 15 bases remaining between them. Germline CDR1 SEHNR, CDR2 FQNEAQ (reference sequence). The CDR3 spans 13 residues. The complete variable domain, with remaining parts taken from reference TRBV7-9 and TRBJ1-4, reads DTGVSQNPRHKITKRGQNVTFRCDPISEHNRLYWYRQTLGQGPEFLTYFQNEAQLEKSRLLSDRFSAERPKGSFSTLEIQRTEQGDSAMYLCASSGPGAEKLFFGSGTQLSVL.

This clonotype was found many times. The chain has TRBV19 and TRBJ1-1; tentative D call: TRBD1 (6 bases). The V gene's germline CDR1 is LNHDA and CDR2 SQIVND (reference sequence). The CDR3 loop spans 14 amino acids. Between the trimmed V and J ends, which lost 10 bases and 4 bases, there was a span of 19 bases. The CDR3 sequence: CATLVGRGSTEAFF. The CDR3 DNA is TGTGCCACCCTTGTGGGGAGGGGGAGCACTGAAGCTTTCTTT.

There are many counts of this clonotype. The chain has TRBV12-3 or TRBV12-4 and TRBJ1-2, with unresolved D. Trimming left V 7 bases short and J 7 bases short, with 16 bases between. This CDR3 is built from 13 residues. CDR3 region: CASKGWELGGYTF. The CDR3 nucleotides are TGTGCCAGCAAGGGATGGGAACTTGGTGGCTACACCTTC.

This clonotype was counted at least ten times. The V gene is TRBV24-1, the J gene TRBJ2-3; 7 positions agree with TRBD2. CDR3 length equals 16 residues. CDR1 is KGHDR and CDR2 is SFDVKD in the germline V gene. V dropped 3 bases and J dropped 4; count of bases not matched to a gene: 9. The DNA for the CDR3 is TGTGCCACCAGTGATAGGACTATCGGGAGGTCAGATACGCAGTATTTT. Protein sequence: CATSDRTIGRSDTQYF.

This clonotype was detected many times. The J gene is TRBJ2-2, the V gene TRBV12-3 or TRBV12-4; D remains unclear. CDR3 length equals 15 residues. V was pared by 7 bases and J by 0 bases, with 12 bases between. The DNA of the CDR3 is TGTGCCAGCACCGTTGGACGTGCGAACACCGGGGAGCTGTTTTTT. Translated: CASTVGRANTGELFF.

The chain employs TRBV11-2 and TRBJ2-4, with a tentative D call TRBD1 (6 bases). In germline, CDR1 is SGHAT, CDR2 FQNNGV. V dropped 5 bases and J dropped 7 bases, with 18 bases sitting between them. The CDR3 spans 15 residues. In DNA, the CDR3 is TGTGCCAGCAGCCAAGATCGGGACACCCAGAACATTCAGTACTTC. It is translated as CASSQDRDTQNIQYF.

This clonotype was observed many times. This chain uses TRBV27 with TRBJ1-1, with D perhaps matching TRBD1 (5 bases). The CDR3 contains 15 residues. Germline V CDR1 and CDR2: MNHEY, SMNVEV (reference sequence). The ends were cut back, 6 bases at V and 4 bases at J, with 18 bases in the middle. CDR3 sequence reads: CASSPPREFPTEAFF. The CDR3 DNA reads TGTGCCAGCAGCCCTCCCAGGGAGTTCCCCACTGAAGCTTTCTTT.

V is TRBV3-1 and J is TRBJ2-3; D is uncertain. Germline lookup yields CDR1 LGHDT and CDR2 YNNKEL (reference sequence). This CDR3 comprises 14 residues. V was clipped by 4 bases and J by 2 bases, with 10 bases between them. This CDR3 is CASSLSSITDTQYF. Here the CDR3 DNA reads TGTGCCAGCAGCCTGAGCAGCATCACAGATACGCAGTATTTT.

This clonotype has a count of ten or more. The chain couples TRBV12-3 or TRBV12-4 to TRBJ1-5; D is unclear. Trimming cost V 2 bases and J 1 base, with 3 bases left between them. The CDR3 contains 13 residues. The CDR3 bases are TGTGCCAGCAGTTTAATGAGCAATCAGCCCCAGCATTTT. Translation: CASSLMSNQPQHF.

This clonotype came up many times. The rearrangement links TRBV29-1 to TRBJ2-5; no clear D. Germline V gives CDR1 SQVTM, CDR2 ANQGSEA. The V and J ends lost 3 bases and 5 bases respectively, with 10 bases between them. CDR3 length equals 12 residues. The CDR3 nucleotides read TGCAGCGTTGACTCATTCGGCGAGACCCAGTACTTC. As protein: CSVDSFGETQYF.

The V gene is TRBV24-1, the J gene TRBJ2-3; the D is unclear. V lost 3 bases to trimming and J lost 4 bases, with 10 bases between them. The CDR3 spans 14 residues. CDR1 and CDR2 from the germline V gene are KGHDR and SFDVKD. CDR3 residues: CATSDNLGADTQYF. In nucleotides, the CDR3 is TGTGCCACCAGTGATAATCTAGGAGCAGATACGCAGTATTTT.